The 27 T cell receptor beta chains below were found in one sample sequenced in a study of PD-1 blockade in classical Hodgkin lymphoma. The repertoire was sequenced with immunoSEQ multiplex PCR; TCRdb's copy has only in-frame clones and lacks some. The sample lists under 20,000 clones; roughly 87% were seen once. In every patient, relapse followed autologous stem cell transplantation, while exposure to brentuximab vedotin differed. The specimen comprised peripheral blood mononuclear cells (PBMCs), sampled before the second cycle of nivolumab. The receptors were gathered from a human donor with classical Hodgkin lymphoma.

The sample holds a few counts of this clone. The chain employs TRBV19 and TRBJ2-5; D ambiguous. Trimming stripped 3 bases from V and 5 bases from J, with 10 bases between. Germline loops: CDR1 LNHDA, CDR2 SQIVND (reference sequence). The CDR3 has 13 amino acids. CDR3 bases: TGTGCCAGTAGTATCACTTCTCGGGAGACCCAGTACTTC. Translated: CASSITSRETQYF.

The chain recombines TRBV10-1 with TRBJ1-6; unclear D gene. Germline loops: CDR1 WNHNN, CDR2 SYGVQD (reference sequence). V lost 3 bases, J lost 5 bases, and 14 bases lay in between. The CDR3 sequence is 16 residues long. This CDR3 is CASSDELGSDNSPLHF. The CDR3 DNA reads TGCGCCAGCAGTGACGAACTGGGCAGCGATAATTCACCCCTCCACTTT.

V and J are TRBV14 and TRBJ2-3, with D unclear. Per germline, CDR1 SGHDN and CDR2 FVKESK. The V end lost 6 bases, the J end lost 0 bases, and 19 bases lay between the germline ends. CDR3 size: 17 residues. CDR3 protein: CASRPGRLETSTDTQYF. CDR3 nucleotides: TGTGCCAGCAGACCAGGACGGCTAGAAACTAGCACAGATACGCAGTATTTT.

J is TRBJ1-4 and V is TRBV5-8; TRBD1 aligns across 10 bases. The germline gives CDR1 SGHTS, CDR2 YDEGEE. J was trimmed by 5 bases and V by 4 bases; bases with no gene match: 8. The CDR3 is 16 residues long. CDR3 in amino acids: CASSLAAGQGNEKLFF. The CDR3, as DNA: TGTGCCAGCAGCCTCGCAGCGGGACAGGGGAATGAAAAACTGTTTTTT.

The chain uses TRBV6-6 and TRBJ1-4; no reliable D call. CDR1 is MNHNY and CDR2 is SVGAGI in the germline V gene (reference sequence). V was trimmed by 0 bases and J by 7 bases, leaving 12 bases between them. CDR3 length: 15 residues. The CDR3 DNA reads as TGTGCCAGCAGTTACTCTCTAAAGTTCGGTGAAAAACTGTTTTTT. Protein sequence: CASSYSLKFGEKLFF.

CDR3 coding DNA: TGTGCCAGCAGTTTCCCTAGGGGGCAGGGTGACGAGCAGTTCTTC. As protein: CASSFPRGQGDEQFF. The chain combines TRBV6-5 with TRBJ2-1; TRBD1 matches at 7 bases. Germline-derived CDR1 and CDR2 are MNHEY and SVGAGI. This CDR3 contains 15 residues. The V segment lost 4 bases and the J segment 10 bases; nucleotides outside the gene matches: 13.

This clone was seen more than once but under ten times. CDR3 DNA: TGTGCCAGCAGTGAATTAGGTACTGAAGCTTTCTTT. It codes for CASSELGTEAFF. The rearrangement joins TRBV25-1 to TRBJ1-1; D is unclear. The CDR3 is 12 residues long. Germline loops: CDR1 MGHDK, CDR2 SYGVNS. V lost 1 base, J lost 5 bases, and 5 bases lay in between. The full variable domain, with the rest looked up from reference TRBV25-1 and TRBJ1-1, is EADIYQTPRYLVIGTGKKITLECSQTMGHDKMYWYQQDPGMELHLIHYSYGVNSTEKGDLSSESTVSRIRTEHFPLTLESARPSHTSQYLCASSELGTEAFFGQGTRLTVV.

This CDR3 is CASSFGDEQYF. The CDR3 bases are TGTGCCAGCAGCTTCGGGGACGAGCAGTACTTC. V usage is TRBV7-9 and J usage is TRBJ2-7; D is perhaps TRBD2 (5 bases). Germline lookup yields CDR1 SEHNR and CDR2 FQNEAQ (reference sequence). This CDR3 region has 11 residues. Between the trimmed V and J ends, which lost 3 bases and 5 bases, there was a span of 5 bases.

The chain links TRBV6-6 to TRBJ1-6; D is unresolved. Germline V gene sequence: CDR1 MNHNY, CDR2 SVGAGI (reference sequence). The V end was cut by 6 bases, the J end by 0 bases, with 12 bases between. The CDR3 is made up of 16 amino acids. The CDR3 here is CASRADGSSYNSPLHF. CDR3 coding DNA: TGTGCCAGCAGAGCCGACGGGAGCTCCTATAATTCACCCCTCCACTTT.

This chain links TRBV5-6 with TRBJ2-5; the D is unclear. The CDR3 has 14 residues. V gave up 5 bases and J gave up 6 bases, with 17 bases separating them. CDR1 is SGHDT and CDR2 is YYEEEE in the germline V gene. CDR3 in amino acids: CASRSGNVQQTQYF. The CDR3 DNA reads as TGTGCCAGCAGGTCGGGTAATGTTCAGCAGACCCAGTACTTC.

The chain recombines TRBV7-3 with TRBJ2-3, with D possibly being TRBD1 (5 bases). The CDR3 extends over 14 amino acids. Germline V gene lookup returns CDR1 SGHTA and CDR2 FQGTGA. V was shortened by 0 bases and J by 6 bases, with 10 bases between the two germline ends. CDR3 loop: CASSLTGVPDTQYF. The CDR3 nucleotides are TGTGCCAGCAGCTTAACAGGGGTACCGGATACGCAGTATTTT.

V is TRBV19 and J is TRBJ1-2; D gene uncertain. CDR1 and CDR2 from the germline V gene are LNHDA and SQIVND (reference sequence). Trimming left V 2 bases short and J 4 bases short, with 11 bases between. This CDR3 region has 14 residues. The CDR3 is CASSIFSRSYGYTF. DNA of the CDR3: TGTGCCAGTAGTATATTCTCCAGGTCCTATGGCTACACCTTC. The full variable domain, completed using reference TRBV19 and TRBJ1-2, is DGGITQSPKYLFRKEGQNVTLSCEQNLNHDAMYWYRQDPGQGLRLIYYSQIVNDFQKGDIAEGYSVSREKKESFPLTVTSAQKNPTAFYLCASSIFSRSYGYTFGSGTRLTVV.

V usage is TRBV14 and J usage is TRBJ2-3; the D gene is possibly TRBD1 (5 bases). The CDR3 is 15 residues long. The germline gives CDR1 SGHDN, CDR2 FVKESK. Between the trimmed V and J ends, which lost 0 bases and 3 bases, there was a span of 10 bases. CDR3 bases: TGTGCCAGCAGCCAAGAGTCCCAGGGAACAGATACGCAGTATTTT. Amino acids: CASSQESQGTDTQYF.

This chain links TRBV5-5 with TRBJ2-7, with D perhaps TRBD2 (6 bases). V was pared by 2 bases and J by 7 bases, with 13 bases between. CDR1 and CDR2 (germline): SGHKS, YYEKEE (reference sequence). The CDR3 runs to 13 residues. CDR3 in DNA: TGTGCCAGCAGCTTCGGGGGAAGCGGAGAGCAGTACTTC. Translation gives CASSFGGSGEQYF.

The chain combines TRBV5-6 with TRBJ2-1; no clear D. Germline V gives CDR1 SGHDT, CDR2 YYEEEE. The germline V and J ends were trimmed by 0 bases and 12 bases, with 13 bases remaining between them. The length of the CDR3 is 13 residues. CDR3 loop: CASSLAAYEAQFF. The DNA for the CDR3 is TGTGCCAGCAGCTTGGCGGCCTACGAAGCGCAGTTCTTC.

The chain combines TRBV5-4 with TRBJ2-2; 14 bases line up with TRBD2. The CDR3 has 18 amino acids. With V trimmed by 4 bases and J by 5 bases, 10 bases remained unmatched. The germline gives CDR1 SGHNT, CDR2 YYREEE (reference sequence). The CDR3 nucleotides are TGTGCCAGCAGCCCCAAGACTAGCGGGGGGGCGAGGACCGGGGAGCTGTTTTTT. Translated, it gives CASSPKTSGGARTGELFF.

The V call is TRBV18, the J call TRBJ2-1; tentatively, D is TRBD1 (6 bases). The CDR3 sequence is 14 residues long. CDR1 KGHSH and CDR2 LQKENI come from the germline V gene. V was shortened by 6 bases and J by 6 bases, with 15 bases between the two germline ends. CDR3 protein: CASSRTERANEQFF. For the CDR3, the DNA is TGTGCCAGCTCTCGGACAGAAAGGGCCAATGAGCAGTTCTTC.

This clone was found a few times. The chain couples TRBV19 to TRBJ2-3; D gene uncertain. Trimming took 1 base from V and 7 from J, leaving 9 bases between them. Germline CDR1 is LNHDA and CDR2 is SQIVND (reference sequence). The CDR3 spans 13 residues. The CDR3 bases are TGTGCCAGTAGTATAGGGAATCGGAATACGCAGTATTTT. This sequence encodes CASSIGNRNTQYF. Together with reference TRBV19 and TRBJ2-3, the CDR3 gives the full variable domain: DGGITQSPKYLFRKEGQNVTLSCEQNLNHDAMYWYRQDPGQGLRLIYYSQIVNDFQKGDIAEGYSVSREKKESFPLTVTSAQKNPTAFYLCASSIGNRNTQYFGPGTRLTVL.

This clone was seen a single time. V and J are TRBV27 and TRBJ2-1; TRBD2 matches 8 bases. Germline assignment: CDR1 MNHEY and CDR2 SMNVEV (reference sequence). The length of the CDR3 is 13 residues. V trimming: 6 bases; J trimming: 6 bases; junction bases outside the gene matches: 4. Written as DNA, the CDR3 is TGTGCCAGCAGCGGGACTAGGGGCAATGAGCAGTTCTTC. Protein sequence: CASSGTRGNEQFF.

This chain connects TRBV25-1 to TRBJ1-4; tentative D call: TRBD1 (6 bases). Trimming removed 4 bases from V and 5 bases from J, with 11 bases in between. CDR3 length: 14 residues. The V gene's germline CDR1 is MGHDK and CDR2 SYGVNS. The chain's CDR3 is CASSGTGMNEKLFF. In nucleotides, the CDR3 is TGTGCCAGCAGTGGAACAGGGATGAATGAAAAACTGTTTTTT.

The chain is built from TRBV11-2 and TRBJ1-4; D might be TRBD1 (6 bases). Trimming removed 1 base from V and 7 bases from J, with 16 bases in between. The germline gives CDR1 SGHAT, CDR2 FQNNGV. This CDR3 comprises 16 residues. CDR3 residues: CASSLGGGRIAEKLFF. The CDR3 coding sequence is TGTGCCAGCAGCTTAGGAGGGGGGAGGATTGCTGAAAAACTGTTTTTT.

This clone has just one count. The rearrangement joins TRBV15 to TRBJ2-1, with TRBD1 matching over 7 bases. The CDR3 covers 13 residues. V shed 3 bases and J 5 bases; nucleotides not matched to a gene: 1. The germline V gene has CDR1 LNHNV and CDR2 YYDKDF (reference sequence). The CDR3 DNA follows: TGTGCCACCAGCAGTACAGGGGACAATGAGCAGTTCTTC. Its translation is CATSSTGDNEQFF.

This chain uses TRBV14 with TRBJ2-3; 9 bases agree with TRBD2. The V gene's germline CDR1 is SGHDN and CDR2 FVKESK. The CDR3 is made up of 20 amino acids. With V trimmed by 4 bases and J by 0 bases, 17 bases remained unmatched. The DNA of the CDR3 is TGTGCCAGCAGCCTCGCAAACCTAGCGGGGTACCTTTCTAGCACAGATACGCAGTATTTT. Protein product: CASSLANLAGYLSSTDTQYF.

The CDR3 DNA sequence: TGTGCCAGCCCTCCTTGTAGATCAAATTGGAACATTCAGTACTTC. Encoded protein: CASPPCRSNWNIQYF. The chain joins TRBV6-4 to TRBJ2-4; D unresolved. With 8 bases removed from V and 7 bases from J, the gap between germline ends came to 21 bases. Germline V gene lookup returns CDR1 MRHNA and CDR2 SNTAGT. There are 15 residues in the CDR3.

The genes are TRBV18 and TRBJ2-1; 8 bases are a match to TRBD2. CDR3 length: 21 amino acids. Germline lookup yields CDR1 KGHSH and CDR2 LQKENI. J gave up 4 bases and V 1 base, and 21 bases lay outside the gene matches. CDR3 in DNA: TGTGCCAGCTCACCACAGTCGAAAGAAGCCCTAGAGCGGGGGATTTACAATGAGCAGTTCTTC. This gives the protein CASSPQSKEALERGIYNEQFF.

V usage is TRBV29-1 and J usage is TRBJ1-2; D possibly corresponds to TRBD1 (6 bases). Germline assignment: CDR1 SQVTM and CDR2 ANQGSEA. V was cut by 4 bases and J by 4 bases, with 10 bases left in between. The CDR3 loop spans 12 amino acids. In nucleotides, the CDR3 is TGCAGCGTTGGCGACAGGTCCTATGGCTACACCTTC. As protein: CSVGDRSYGYTF.

The table lists this clone with a few counts. The V call is TRBV29-1, the J call TRBJ1-5; 8 bases match TRBD1. Germline CDR1 is SQVTM and CDR2 is ANQGSEA. Trimming at V came to 7 bases and at J to 9 bases, leaving 14 bases not matched to a gene. The CDR3 loop spans 14 amino acids. The CDR3 loop is CSAEPGGRQRPQHF. The CDR3 DNA reads TGCAGCGCCGAACCAGGGGGCCGCCAACGGCCCCAGCATTTT.